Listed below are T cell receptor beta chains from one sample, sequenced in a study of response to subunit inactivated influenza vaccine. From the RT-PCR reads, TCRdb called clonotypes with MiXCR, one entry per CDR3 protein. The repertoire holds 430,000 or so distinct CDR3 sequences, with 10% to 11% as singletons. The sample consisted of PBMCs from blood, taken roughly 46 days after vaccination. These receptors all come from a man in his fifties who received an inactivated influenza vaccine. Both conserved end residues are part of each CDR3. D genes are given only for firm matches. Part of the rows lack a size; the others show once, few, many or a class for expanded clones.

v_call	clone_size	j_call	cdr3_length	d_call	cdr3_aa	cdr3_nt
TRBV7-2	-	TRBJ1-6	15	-	CASSLGTLYNSPLHF	TGTGCCAGCAGCTTAGGGACGCTGTATAATTCACCCCTCCACTTT
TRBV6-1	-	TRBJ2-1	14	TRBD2	CASSPSGDYNEQFF	TGTGCCAGCAGTCCTAGCGGGGACTACAATGAGCAGTTCTTC
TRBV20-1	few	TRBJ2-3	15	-	CSARASVGDTDTQYF	TGCAGTGCTAGAGCGTCAGTGGGGGACACAGATACGCAGTATTTT
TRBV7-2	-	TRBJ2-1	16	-	CASSLATESSYNEQFF	TGTGCCAGCAGCTTAGCGACAGAGAGCTCCTACAATGAGCAGTTCTTC
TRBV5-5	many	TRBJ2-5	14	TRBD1	CASSRWTGTETQYF	TGTGCCAGCAGCCGTTGGACAGGGACAGAGACCCAGTACTTC
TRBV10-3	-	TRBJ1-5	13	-	CAINGEINQPQHF	TGTGCCATCAATGGGGAAATCAATCAGCCCCAGCATTTT
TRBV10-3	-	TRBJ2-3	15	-	CAISERDQHTDTQYF	TGTGCCATCAGTGAGAGGGACCAGCACACAGATACGCAGTATTTT
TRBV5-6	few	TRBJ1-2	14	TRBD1	CASSKRQGAYGYTF	TGTGCCAGCAGCAAGAGACAGGGGGCTTATGGCTACACCTTC
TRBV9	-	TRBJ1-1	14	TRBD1	CASSVEGQSRVAFF	TGTGCCAGCAGCGTAGAGGGACAGTCGAGGGTAGCTTTCTTT
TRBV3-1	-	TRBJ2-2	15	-	CASSQLRVNTGELFF	TGTGCCAGCAGCCAACTGCGGGTGAACACCGGGGAGCTGTTTTTT
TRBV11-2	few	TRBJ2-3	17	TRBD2	CASSSLAGALGTDTQYF	TGTGCCAGCAGCTCCCTAGCGGGAGCGTTGGGTACAGATACGCAGTATTTT
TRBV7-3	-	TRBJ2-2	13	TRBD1	CASGTGDTGELFF	TGTGCCAGCGGGACAGGGGACACCGGGGAGCTGTTTTTT
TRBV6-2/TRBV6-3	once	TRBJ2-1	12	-	CASSYSGREQFF	TGTGCCAGCAGTTACTCGGGCAGGGAGCAGTTCTTC
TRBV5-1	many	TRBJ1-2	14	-	CASSLLQGGYGYTF	TGCGCCAGCAGCTTGTTACAGGGCGGCTATGGCTACACCTTC
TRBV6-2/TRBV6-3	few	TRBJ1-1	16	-	CASSYSPGGVDTEAFF	TGTGCCAGCAGTTACTCGCCTGGCGGGGTGGACACTGAAGCTTTCTTT
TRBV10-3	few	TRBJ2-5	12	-	CASGRLQETQYF	TGTGCCAGCGGACGGCTCCAAGAGACCCAGTACTTC
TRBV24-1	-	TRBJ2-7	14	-	CATSGLESSYEQYF	TGTGCCACCAGTGGCCTGGAGAGCTCCTACGAGCAGTACTTC
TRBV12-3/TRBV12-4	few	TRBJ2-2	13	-	CASSFMLAGELFF	TGTGCCAGCAGTTTTATGCTGGCCGGGGAGCTGTTTTTT
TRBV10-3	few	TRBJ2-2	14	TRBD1	CALRTGHPTGELFF	TGTGCCCTTCGGACAGGGCATCCTACCGGGGAGCTGTTTTTT
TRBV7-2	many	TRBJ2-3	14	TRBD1	CASSLTGGFDTQYF	TGTGCCAGCAGCTTAACAGGGGGATTTGATACGCAGTATTTT